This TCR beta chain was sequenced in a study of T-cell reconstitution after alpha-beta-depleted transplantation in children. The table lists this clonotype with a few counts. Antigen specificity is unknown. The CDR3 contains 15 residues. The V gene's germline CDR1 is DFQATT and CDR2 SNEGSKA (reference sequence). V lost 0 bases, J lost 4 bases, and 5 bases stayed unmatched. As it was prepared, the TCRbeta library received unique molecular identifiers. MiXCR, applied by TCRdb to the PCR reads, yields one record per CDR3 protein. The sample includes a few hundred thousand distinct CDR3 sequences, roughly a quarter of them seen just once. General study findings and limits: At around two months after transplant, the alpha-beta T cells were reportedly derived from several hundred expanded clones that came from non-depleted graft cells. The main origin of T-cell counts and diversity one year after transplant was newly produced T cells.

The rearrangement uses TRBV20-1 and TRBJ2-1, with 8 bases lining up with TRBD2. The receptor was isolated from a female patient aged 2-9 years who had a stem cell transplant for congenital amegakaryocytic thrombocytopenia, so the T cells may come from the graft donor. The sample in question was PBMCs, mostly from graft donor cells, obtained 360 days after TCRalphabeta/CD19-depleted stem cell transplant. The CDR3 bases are TGCAGTGCTAGAGATCCCGCTAGCGGGTACAATGAGCAGTTCTTC. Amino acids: CSARDPASGYNEQFF.